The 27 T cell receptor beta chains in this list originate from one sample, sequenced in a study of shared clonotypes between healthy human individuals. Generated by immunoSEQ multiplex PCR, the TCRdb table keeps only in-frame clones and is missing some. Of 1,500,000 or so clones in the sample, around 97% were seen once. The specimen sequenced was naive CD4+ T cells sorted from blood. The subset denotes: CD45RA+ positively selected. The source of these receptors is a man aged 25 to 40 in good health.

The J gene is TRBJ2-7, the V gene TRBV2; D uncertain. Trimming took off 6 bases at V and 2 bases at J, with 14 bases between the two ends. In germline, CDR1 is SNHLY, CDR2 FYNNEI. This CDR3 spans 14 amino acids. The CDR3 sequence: CASSPRITTYEQYF. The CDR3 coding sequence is TGTGCCAGCAGCCCCAGGATAACTACCTACGAGCAGTACTTC. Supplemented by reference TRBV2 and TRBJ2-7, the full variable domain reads EPEVTQTPSHQVTQMGQEVILRCVPISNHLYFYWYRQILGQKVEFLVSFYNNEISEKSEIFDDQFSVERPDGSNFTLKIRSTKLEDSAMYFCASSPRITTYEQYFGPGTRLTVT.

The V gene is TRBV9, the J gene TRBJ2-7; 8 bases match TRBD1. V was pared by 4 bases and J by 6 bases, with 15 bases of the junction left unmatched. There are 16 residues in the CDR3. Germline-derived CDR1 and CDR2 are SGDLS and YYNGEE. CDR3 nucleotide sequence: TGTGCCAGCAGCCCACTTTCCGGGACAGGTGGCCTCGAGCAGTACTTC. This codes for CASSPLSGTGGLEQYF.

CDR3 region: CASSTESFHEQYF. The CDR3 bases are TGTGCCAGCAGTACGGAGAGTTTCCACGAGCAGTACTTC. The chain joins TRBV28 to TRBJ2-7; D call uncertain. The CDR3 length is 13 residues. Trimming pared 5 bases from V and 5 bases from J, leaving 13 bases between. Germline CDR1 is MDHEN and CDR2 is SYDVKM.

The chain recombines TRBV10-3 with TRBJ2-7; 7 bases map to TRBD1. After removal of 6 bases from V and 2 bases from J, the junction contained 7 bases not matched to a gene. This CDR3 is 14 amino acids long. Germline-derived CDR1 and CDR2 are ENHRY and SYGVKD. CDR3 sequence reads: CAIRTGKATYEQYF. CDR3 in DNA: TGTGCCATCAGGACAGGGAAGGCTACCTACGAGCAGTACTTC.

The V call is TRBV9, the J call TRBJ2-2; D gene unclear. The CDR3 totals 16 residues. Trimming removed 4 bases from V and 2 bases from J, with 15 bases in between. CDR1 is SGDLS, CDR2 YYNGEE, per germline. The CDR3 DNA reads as TGTGCCAGCAGCCCCCGGACCAAAAGCAACACCGGGGAGCTGTTTTTT. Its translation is CASSPRTKSNTGELFF. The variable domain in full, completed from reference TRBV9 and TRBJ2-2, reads DSGVTQTPKHLITATGQRVTLRCSPRSGDLSVYWYQQSLDQGLQFLIQYYNGEERAKGNILERFSAQQFPDLHSELNLSSLELGDSALYFCASSPRTKSNTGELFFGEGSRLTVL.

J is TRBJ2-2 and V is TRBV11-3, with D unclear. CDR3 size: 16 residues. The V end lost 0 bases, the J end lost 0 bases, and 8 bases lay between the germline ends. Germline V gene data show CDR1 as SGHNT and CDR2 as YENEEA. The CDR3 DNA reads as TGTGCCAGCAGCTTAGAAGTTTCACCGAACACCGGGGAGCTGTTTTTT. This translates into CASSLEVSPNTGELFF.

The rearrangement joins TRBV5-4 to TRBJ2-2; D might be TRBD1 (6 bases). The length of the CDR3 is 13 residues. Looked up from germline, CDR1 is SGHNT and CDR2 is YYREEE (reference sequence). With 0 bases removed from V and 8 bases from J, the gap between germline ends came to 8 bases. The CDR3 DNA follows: TGTGCCAGCAGCTTGGCCAGGGGTGGGGAGCTGTTTTTT. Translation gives CASSLARGGELFF.

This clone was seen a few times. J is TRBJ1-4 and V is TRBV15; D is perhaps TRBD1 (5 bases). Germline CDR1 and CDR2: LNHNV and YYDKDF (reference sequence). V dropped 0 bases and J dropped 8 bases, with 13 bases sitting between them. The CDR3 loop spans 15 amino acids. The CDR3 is CATSRDWGKGEKLFF. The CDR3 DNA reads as TGTGCCACCAGCAGAGATTGGGGCAAAGGGGAAAAACTGTTTTTT.

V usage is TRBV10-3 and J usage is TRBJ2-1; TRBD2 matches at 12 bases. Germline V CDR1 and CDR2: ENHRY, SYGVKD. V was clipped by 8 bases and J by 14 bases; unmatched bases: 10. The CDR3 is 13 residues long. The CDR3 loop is CAIGETSGSEKFF. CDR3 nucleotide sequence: TGTGCCATCGGGGAGACTAGCGGGAGCGAGAAGTTCTTC.

The CDR3 region is CASSQETLLPYGYTF. The DNA for the CDR3 is TGCGCCAGCAGCCAAGAGACCCTACTACCATATGGCTACACCTTC. The chain combines TRBV4-3 with TRBJ1-2; no reliable D call. CDR3 length: 15 residues. V was cut by 0 bases and J by 5 bases, with 13 bases left in between. Germline lookup yields CDR1 LGHNA and CDR2 YSLEER.

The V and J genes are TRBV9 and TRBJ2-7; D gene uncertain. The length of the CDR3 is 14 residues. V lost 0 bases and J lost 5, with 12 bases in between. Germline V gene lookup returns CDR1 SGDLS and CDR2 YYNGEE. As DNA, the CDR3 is TGTGCCAGCAGCGTAGAGGGTCTAGTGGACGAGCAGTACTTC. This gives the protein CASSVEGLVDEQYF.

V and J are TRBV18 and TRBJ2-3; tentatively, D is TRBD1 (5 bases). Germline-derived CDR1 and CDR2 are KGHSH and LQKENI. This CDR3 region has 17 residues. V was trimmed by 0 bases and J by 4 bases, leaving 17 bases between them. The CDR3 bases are TGTGCCAGCTCACCACCGTCGCAGGGTCGACCTTCAGATACGCAGTATTTT. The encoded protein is CASSPPSQGRPSDTQYF.

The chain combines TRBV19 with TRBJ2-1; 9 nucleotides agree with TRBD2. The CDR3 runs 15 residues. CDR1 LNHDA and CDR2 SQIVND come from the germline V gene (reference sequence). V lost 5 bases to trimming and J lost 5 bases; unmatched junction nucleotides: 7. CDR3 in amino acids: CASSPAGGPNNEQFF. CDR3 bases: TGTGCCAGTAGTCCGGCGGGAGGGCCGAACAATGAGCAGTTCTTC.

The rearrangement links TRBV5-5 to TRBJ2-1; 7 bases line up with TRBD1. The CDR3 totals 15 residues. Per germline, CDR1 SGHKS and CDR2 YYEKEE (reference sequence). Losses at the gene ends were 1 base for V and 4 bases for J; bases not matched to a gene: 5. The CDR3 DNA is TGTGCCAGCAGCTTGTACAGGGGAGATTACAATGAGCAGTTCTTC. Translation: CASSLYRGDYNEQFF.

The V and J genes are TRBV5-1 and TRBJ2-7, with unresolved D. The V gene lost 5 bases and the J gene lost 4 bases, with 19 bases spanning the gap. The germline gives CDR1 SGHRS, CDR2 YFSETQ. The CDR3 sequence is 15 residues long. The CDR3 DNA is TGCGCCAGCAGTACCCAGGTAGGGATTTCTTACGAGCAGTACTTC. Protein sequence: CASSTQVGISYEQYF.

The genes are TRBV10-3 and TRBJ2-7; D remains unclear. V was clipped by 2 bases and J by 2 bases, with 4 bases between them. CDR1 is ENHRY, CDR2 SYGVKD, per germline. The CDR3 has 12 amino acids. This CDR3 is CAISEIAYEQYF. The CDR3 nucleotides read TGTGCCATCAGTGAGATCGCCTACGAGCAGTACTTC.

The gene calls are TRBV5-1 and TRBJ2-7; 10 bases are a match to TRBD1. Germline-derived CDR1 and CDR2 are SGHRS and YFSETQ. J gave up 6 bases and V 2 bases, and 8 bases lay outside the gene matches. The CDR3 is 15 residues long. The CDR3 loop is CASSFLGTGVLEQYF. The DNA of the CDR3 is TGCGCCAGCAGCTTTCTCGGGACAGGGGTGCTCGAGCAGTACTTC.

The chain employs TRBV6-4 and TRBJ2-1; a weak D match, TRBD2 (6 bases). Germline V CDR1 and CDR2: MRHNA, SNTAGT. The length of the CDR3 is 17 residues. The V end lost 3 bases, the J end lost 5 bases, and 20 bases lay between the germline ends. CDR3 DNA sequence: TGTGCCAGCAGTGAAGGGTGGAGGGCAGGGAACCACAATGAGCAGTTCTTC. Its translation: CASSEGWRAGNHNEQFF.

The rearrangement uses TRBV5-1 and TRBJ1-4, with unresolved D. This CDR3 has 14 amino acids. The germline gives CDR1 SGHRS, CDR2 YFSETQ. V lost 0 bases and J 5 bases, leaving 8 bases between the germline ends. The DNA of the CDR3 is TGCGCCAGCAGCTTGGAACACCAGAATGAAAAACTGTTTTTT. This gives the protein CASSLEHQNEKLFF.

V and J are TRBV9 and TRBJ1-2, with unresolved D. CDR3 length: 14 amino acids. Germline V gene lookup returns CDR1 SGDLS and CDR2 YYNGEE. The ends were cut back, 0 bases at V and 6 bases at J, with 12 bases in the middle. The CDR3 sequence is CASSVASGLDGYTF. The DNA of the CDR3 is TGTGCCAGCAGCGTAGCCTCTGGGTTGGATGGCTACACCTTC.

The CDR3 nucleotides read TGTGCCAGCAGTACACGGGACAGGGGGATCGGTAATCAGCCCCAGCATTTT. Translation: CASSTRDRGIGNQPQHF. The gene calls are TRBV28 and TRBJ1-5, with TRBD1 matching over 11 bases. CDR1 and CDR2 from the germline V gene are MDHEN and SYDVKM. CDR3 size: 17 residues. Trimming cost V 5 bases and J 4 bases; bases outside gene matches: 10.

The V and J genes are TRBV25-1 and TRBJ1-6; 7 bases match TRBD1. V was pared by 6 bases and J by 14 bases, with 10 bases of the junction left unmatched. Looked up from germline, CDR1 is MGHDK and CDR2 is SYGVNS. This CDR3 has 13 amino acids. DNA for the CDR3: TGTGCCAGCAGCCATCCACAGGGGTGGGCCCTCCACTTT. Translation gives CASSHPQGWALHF.

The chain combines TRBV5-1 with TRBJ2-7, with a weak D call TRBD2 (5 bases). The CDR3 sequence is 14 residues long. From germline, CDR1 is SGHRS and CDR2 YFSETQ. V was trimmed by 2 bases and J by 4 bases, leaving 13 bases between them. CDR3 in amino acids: CASSLLPGKYEQYF. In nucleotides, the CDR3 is TGCGCCAGCAGCTTACTCCCGGGGAAATACGAGCAGTACTTC. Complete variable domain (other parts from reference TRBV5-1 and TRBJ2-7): KAGVTQTPRYLIKTRGQQVTLSCSPISGHRSVSWYQQTPGQGLQFLFEYFSETQRNKGNFPGRFSGRQFSNSRSEMNVSTLELGDSALYLCASSLLPGKYEQYFGPGTRLTVT.

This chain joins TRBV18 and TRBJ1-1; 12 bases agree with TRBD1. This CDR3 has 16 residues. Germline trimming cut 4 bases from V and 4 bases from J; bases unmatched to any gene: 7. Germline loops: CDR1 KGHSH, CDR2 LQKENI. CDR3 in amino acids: CASSHRDRGLGTEAFF. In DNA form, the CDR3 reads TGTGCCAGCTCACATCGGGACAGGGGGCTGGGCACTGAAGCTTTCTTT.

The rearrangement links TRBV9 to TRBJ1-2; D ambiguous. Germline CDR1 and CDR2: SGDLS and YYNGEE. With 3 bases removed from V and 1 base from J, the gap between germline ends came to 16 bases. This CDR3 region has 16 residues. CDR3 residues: CASSAELGRSNYGYTF. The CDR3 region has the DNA TGTGCCAGCAGCGCAGAACTTGGCAGAAGTAACTATGGCTACACCTTC.

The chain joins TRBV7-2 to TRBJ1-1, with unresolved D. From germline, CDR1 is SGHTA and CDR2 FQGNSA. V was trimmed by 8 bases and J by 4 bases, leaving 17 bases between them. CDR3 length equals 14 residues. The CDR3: CASSRRGLGTEAFF. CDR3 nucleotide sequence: TGTGCCAGCTCCCGGCGCGGCTTGGGCACTGAAGCTTTCTTT.

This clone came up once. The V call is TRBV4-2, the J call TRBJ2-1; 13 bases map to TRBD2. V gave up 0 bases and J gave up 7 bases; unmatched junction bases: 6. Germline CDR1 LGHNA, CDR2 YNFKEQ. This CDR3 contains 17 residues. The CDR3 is CASSQEGTSGKANEQFF. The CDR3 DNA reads TGTGCCAGCAGCCAAGAGGGGACTAGCGGGAAAGCGAATGAGCAGTTCTTC.